The subject of this entry is one T cell receptor beta chain. As yet, its antigen is unknown. This specimen belongs to a study of T cell repertoires in cytomegalovirus infection. About the study: Public signatures in TCR beta pointed to CMV infection and matching HLA type.

Using its own MiXCR run on the reads, TCRdb lists one record per CDR3 protein. The sample consists of about 160,000 distinct CDR3 sequences, about 20% of them appearing once. Notes on the study in general: The ex vivo response was dominated by HLA-C-restricted CMV-specific TCR beta clonotypes.

Germline V gene lookup returns CDR1 MNHEY and CDR2 SVGAGI. The CDR3 extends over 16 amino acids. V was trimmed by 4 bases and J by 0 bases, leaving 10 bases between them. This TCR came from a human donor in good health (CMV status not recorded). Some clones in this sample may be carry-over from other donors' samples. The sequenced sample was CD8+ T cells from cultured PBMCs, obtained from culture after CMV antigen stimulation. The rearrangement links TRBV6-5 to TRBJ2-6; D gene unclear. The CDR3 protein is CASSSVDVSGANVLTF. CDR3 DNA sequence: TGTGCCAGCAGTTCCGTGGACGTCTCTGGGGCCAACGTCCTGACTTTC.